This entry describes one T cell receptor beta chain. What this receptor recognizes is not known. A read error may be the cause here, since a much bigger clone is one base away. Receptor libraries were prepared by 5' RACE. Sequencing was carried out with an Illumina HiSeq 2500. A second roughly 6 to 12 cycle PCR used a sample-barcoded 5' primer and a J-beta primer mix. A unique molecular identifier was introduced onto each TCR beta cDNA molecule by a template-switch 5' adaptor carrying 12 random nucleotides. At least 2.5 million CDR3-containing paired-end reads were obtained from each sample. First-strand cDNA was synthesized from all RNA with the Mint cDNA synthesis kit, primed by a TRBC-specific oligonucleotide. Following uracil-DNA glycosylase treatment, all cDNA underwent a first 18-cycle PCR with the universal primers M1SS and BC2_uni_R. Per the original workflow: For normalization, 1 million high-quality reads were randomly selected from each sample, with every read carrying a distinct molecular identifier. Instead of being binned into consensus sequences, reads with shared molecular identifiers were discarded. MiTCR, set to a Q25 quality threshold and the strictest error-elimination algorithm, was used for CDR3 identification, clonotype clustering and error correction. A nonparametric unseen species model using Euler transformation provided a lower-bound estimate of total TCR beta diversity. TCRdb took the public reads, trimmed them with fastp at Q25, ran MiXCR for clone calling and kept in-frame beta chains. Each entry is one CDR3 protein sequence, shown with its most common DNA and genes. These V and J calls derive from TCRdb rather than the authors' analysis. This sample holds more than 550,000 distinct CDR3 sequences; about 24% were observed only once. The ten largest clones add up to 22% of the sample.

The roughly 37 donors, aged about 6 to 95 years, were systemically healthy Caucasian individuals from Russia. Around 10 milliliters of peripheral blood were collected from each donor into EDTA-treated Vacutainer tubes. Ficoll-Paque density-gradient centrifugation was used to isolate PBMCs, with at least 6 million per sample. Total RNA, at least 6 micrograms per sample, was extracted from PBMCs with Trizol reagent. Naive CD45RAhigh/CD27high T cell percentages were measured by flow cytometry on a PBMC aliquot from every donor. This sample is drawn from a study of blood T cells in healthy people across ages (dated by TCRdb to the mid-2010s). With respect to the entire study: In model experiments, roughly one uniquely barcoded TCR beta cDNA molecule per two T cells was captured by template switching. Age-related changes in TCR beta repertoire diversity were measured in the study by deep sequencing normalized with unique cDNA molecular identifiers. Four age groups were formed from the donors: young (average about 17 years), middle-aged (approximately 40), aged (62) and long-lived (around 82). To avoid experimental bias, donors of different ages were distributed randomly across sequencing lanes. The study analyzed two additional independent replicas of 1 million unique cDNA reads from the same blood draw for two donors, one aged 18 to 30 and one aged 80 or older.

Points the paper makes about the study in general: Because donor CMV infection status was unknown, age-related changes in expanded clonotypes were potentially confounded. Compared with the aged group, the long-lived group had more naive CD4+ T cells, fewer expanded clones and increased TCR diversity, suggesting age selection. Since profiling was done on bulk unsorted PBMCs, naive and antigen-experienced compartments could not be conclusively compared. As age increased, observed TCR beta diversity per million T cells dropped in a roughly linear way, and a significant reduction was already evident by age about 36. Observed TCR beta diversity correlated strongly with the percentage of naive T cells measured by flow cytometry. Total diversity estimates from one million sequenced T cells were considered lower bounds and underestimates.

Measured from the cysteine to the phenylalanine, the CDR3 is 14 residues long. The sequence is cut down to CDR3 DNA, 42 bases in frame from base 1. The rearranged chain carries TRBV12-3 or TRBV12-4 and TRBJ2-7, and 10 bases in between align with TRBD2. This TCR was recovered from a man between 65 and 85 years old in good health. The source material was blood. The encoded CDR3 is CAGSFASGSYEQYF. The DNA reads TGTGCCGGCAGTTTCGCTAGCGGGAGCTACGAGCAGTACTTC.